This T cell receptor (beta chain) was documented in a study of blood T cell repertoires in COVID-19. Overall study context: Sources were T cells, B-cell-depleted T cells, or PBMCs; the material itself was cDNA or gDNA.

Seattle patients were enrolled during active infection and followed longitudinally. Original processing methods: Amplified reference gene primers provided the basis for estimating nucleated cell counts. Clones were read by immunoSEQ multiplex PCR, and TCRdb kept only the in-frame ones, dropping some. V and J calls and clone size follow that table, whereas D and trimming were derived from the DNA. The sample yields over 150,000 clones, around 94% seen once. Germline V CDR1 and CDR2: MNHEY, SVGAGI. V lost 8 bases, J lost 2 bases, and 6 bases stayed unmatched. The length of the CDR3 is 14 residues. The sample was peripheral blood. The TCR sequence derives from a man younger than 45 with COVID-19, enrolled during active disease. The V gene is TRBV6-5, the J gene TRBJ2-1, with 7 bases that match TRBD1. In DNA form, the CDR3 reads TGTGCCAGCTTTCCAGGACAGGCCTACAATGAGCAGTTCTTC. Translated: CASFPGQAYNEQFF.